Detailed here is one T cell receptor beta chain. Its cognate antigen is unknown. The treatment: 15 to 20 received Ad26.COV2.S at low or high dose, single or two shots; about 5 received placebo; per-sample allocation not given. Repertoires come from day 63 after the first vaccine or placebo injection. This record comes from a study of Ad26.COV2.S vaccination and SARS-CoV-2 variants. Study-wide background: This donor came from the COV1001 trial of Ad26.COV2.S. Study results and caveats: Comparability of non-spike TCR breadth was observed across vaccine and placebo recipients.

The CDR3 totals 15 residues. V was cut by 3 bases and J by 7 bases, with 16 bases left in between. Germline CDR1 is KGHSH and CDR2 is LQKENI. TCRdb keeps only in-frame clones here, not all; method: immunoSEQ multiplex PCR. The sample shows roughly 240,000 clones, approximately 87% of them seen only once. The J gene is TRBJ2-1, the V gene TRBV18, with D possibly being TRBD2 (5 bases). This sequence was found in a person between 18 and 65 years old who received the Ad26.COV2.S COVID-19 vaccine or a placebo. Source: peripheral blood, taken in a trial of Ad26.COV2.S vaccine versus placebo. The CDR3 DNA follows: TGTGCCAGCTCACCGAGTTTAGGACTCAGAAATGAGCAGTTCTTC. This encodes CASSPSLGLRNEQFF.